Listed below are T cell receptor beta chains from one sample, sequenced in a study of blood T cell repertoires in COVID-19. Sequenced by immunoSEQ multiplex PCR; TCRdb stores in-frame clones only, minus some. The sample shows fewer than 75,000 clones, 90% of them seen only once. The source material was peripheral blood. The receptors stem from a human donor in a cohort sampled during active COVID-19. Both conserved end residues are part of each CDR3. The order of the fields is CDR3 protein, CDR3 DNA, D gene, clone size, V gene, J gene. A D gene is named only where the DNA matches it firmly. Rows give clone size only sometimes, using once, few, many, or a class for an expanded clone.

CDR3aa: CASGWQGKTDTQYF
CDR3nt: TGCGCCAGCGGTTGGCAGGGGAAAACAGATACGCAGTATTTT
d_gene: -
abundance: -
v_gene: TRBV5-1
j_gene: TRBJ2-3

CDR3aa: CASSQDLSASGRMDIQYF
CDR3nt: TGTGCCAGCAGCCAAGATCTGTCGGCTAGCGGGAGAATGGACATTCAGTACTTC
d_gene: TRBD2
abundance: -
v_gene: TRBV4-2
j_gene: TRBJ2-4

CDR3aa: CASSYGGQNYGYTF
CDR3nt: TGTGCCAGCAGTTACGGGGGACAGAACTATGGCTACACCTTC
d_gene: TRBD1
abundance: once
v_gene: TRBV6-2/TRBV6-3
j_gene: TRBJ1-2

CDR3aa: CASSFRQTEKLFF
CDR3nt: TGTGCCAGCAGCTTTCGACAAACTGAAAAACTGTTTTTT
d_gene: -
abundance: -
v_gene: TRBV5-6
j_gene: TRBJ1-4

CDR3aa: CASSPETNYGYTF
CDR3nt: TGCGCCAGCAGTCCAGAAACTAACTATGGCTACACCTTC
d_gene: -
abundance: -
v_gene: TRBV10-2
j_gene: TRBJ1-2

CDR3aa: CASSLGQGVGDEQFF
CDR3nt: TGCGCCAGCAGCTTGGGACAGGGGGTGGGCGATGAGCAGTTCTTC
d_gene: TRBD1
abundance: -
v_gene: TRBV5-1
j_gene: TRBJ2-1

CDR3aa: CASSETGEQYF
CDR3nt: TGTGCCAGCAGTGAAACAGGCGAGCAGTACTTC
d_gene: -
abundance: once
v_gene: TRBV25-1
j_gene: TRBJ2-7

CDR3aa: CASSVTENTGELFF
CDR3nt: TGTGCCAGCAGCGTCACAGAGAACACCGGGGAGCTGTTTTTT
d_gene: -
abundance: once
v_gene: TRBV7-8
j_gene: TRBJ2-2

CDR3aa: CASSPGTTADTQYF
CDR3nt: TGTGCCAGCAGCCCCGGGACTACAGCAGATACGCAGTATTTT
d_gene: TRBD2
abundance: -
v_gene: TRBV9
j_gene: TRBJ2-3

CDR3aa: CASSFSGTGLYGYTF
CDR3nt: TGTGCCAGCAGTTTTTCCGGGACAGGGCTCTATGGCTACACCTTC
d_gene: TRBD1
abundance: -
v_gene: TRBV27
j_gene: TRBJ1-2

CDR3aa: CASSWAVDSLGTDTQYF
CDR3nt: TGTGCCAGCAGCTGGGCCGTCGACAGCCTGGGTACAGATACGCAGTATTTT
d_gene: -
abundance: -
v_gene: TRBV7-6
j_gene: TRBJ2-3

CDR3aa: CASSQDPRQGSEKLFF
CDR3nt: TGCGCCAGCAGCCAAGATCCTCGACAGGGCAGCGAAAAACTGTTTTTT
d_gene: TRBD1
abundance: -
v_gene: TRBV4-3
j_gene: TRBJ1-4

CDR3aa: CASSPRTGPSTDTQYF
CDR3nt: TGTGCCAGCTCACCCCGGACAGGGCCATCCACAGATACGCAGTATTTT
d_gene: TRBD1
abundance: -
v_gene: TRBV18
j_gene: TRBJ2-3

CDR3aa: CASSPDSSVTYGYTF
CDR3nt: TGTGCCAGCAGCCCAGACAGCTCCGTGACCTATGGCTACACCTTC
d_gene: -
abundance: -
v_gene: TRBV11-1
j_gene: TRBJ1-2

CDR3aa: CASSQGPGAQETQYF
CDR3nt: TGCGCCAGCAGCCAAGGCCCGGGAGCGCAAGAGACCCAGTACTTC
d_gene: -
abundance: -
v_gene: TRBV4-1
j_gene: TRBJ2-5

CDR3aa: CASTGETNTGELFF
CDR3nt: TGTGCCAGCACCGGGGAGACGAACACCGGGGAGCTGTTTTTT
d_gene: -
abundance: -
v_gene: TRBV28
j_gene: TRBJ2-2

CDR3aa: CASSQGGAGGPLTDTQYF
CDR3nt: TGCGCCAGCAGCCAAGGCGGCGCGGGAGGGCCTCTCACAGATACGCAGTATTTT
d_gene: TRBD2
abundance: -
v_gene: TRBV4-3
j_gene: TRBJ2-3

CDR3aa: CASSAGTGPDTQYF
CDR3nt: TGTGCCAGCAGCGCCGGGACAGGGCCTGATACGCAGTATTTT
d_gene: TRBD1
abundance: -
v_gene: TRBV13
j_gene: TRBJ2-3

CDR3aa: CASNDGGGGNQPQHF
CDR3nt: TGTGCCAGTAACGATGGGGGGGGAGGCAATCAGCCCCAGCATTTT
d_gene: -
abundance: -
v_gene: TRBV19
j_gene: TRBJ1-5

CDR3aa: CASSSPGTGGYYEQYF
CDR3nt: TGTGCCAGCAGTTCCCCAGGGACAGGGGGTTACTACGAGCAGTACTTC
d_gene: TRBD1
abundance: -
v_gene: TRBV28
j_gene: TRBJ2-7

CDR3aa: CASSPIGGDTQYF
CDR3nt: TGTGCCAGCTCACCAATAGGCGGAGATACGCAGTATTTT
d_gene: -
abundance: once
v_gene: TRBV18
j_gene: TRBJ2-3

CDR3aa: CASSLLTGSSYNEQFF
CDR3nt: TGTGCCAGCAGCTTATTGACAGGAAGCTCCTACAATGAGCAGTTCTTC
d_gene: -
abundance: -
v_gene: TRBV11-3
j_gene: TRBJ2-1

CDR3aa: CASTYGSSGNTIYF
CDR3nt: TGTGCCAGCACTTATGGGAGCTCTGGAAACACCATATATTTT
d_gene: -
abundance: -
v_gene: TRBV28
j_gene: TRBJ1-3

CDR3aa: CASSFSWREAGRSYNEQFF
CDR3nt: TGTGCCAGCAGCTTTTCCTGGAGAGAAGCGGGGCGCTCCTACAATGAGCAGTTCTTC
d_gene: TRBD2
abundance: -
v_gene: TRBV7-8
j_gene: TRBJ2-1

CDR3aa: CASSISIAGTEAFF
CDR3nt: TGTGCCAGTAGTATCTCCATCGCCGGGACTGAAGCTTTCTTT
d_gene: -
abundance: -
v_gene: TRBV19
j_gene: TRBJ1-1

CDR3aa: CASEAASGAYNEQFF
CDR3nt: TGTGCCAGCGAAGCGGCCTCAGGGGCGTACAATGAGCAGTTCTTC
d_gene: -
abundance: -
v_gene: TRBV28
j_gene: TRBJ2-1

CDR3aa: CASSFGGRSDTQYF
CDR3nt: TGTGCCAGCAGCTTCGGCGGGAGGTCAGATACGCAGTATTTT
d_gene: TRBD2
abundance: -
v_gene: TRBV7-2
j_gene: TRBJ2-3

CDR3aa: CSGSIGTSGSGETQYF
CDR3nt: TGCAGCGGAAGTATCGGGACTAGCGGGAGCGGGGAGACCCAGTACTTC
d_gene: TRBD2
abundance: -
v_gene: TRBV29-1
j_gene: TRBJ2-5

CDR3aa: CASSTRTSGTDTQYF
CDR3nt: TGTGCCAGCAGTACGAGGACTAGCGGCACAGATACGCAGTATTTT
d_gene: TRBD2
abundance: -
v_gene: TRBV27
j_gene: TRBJ2-3

CDR3aa: CSVQDFQNEKLFF
CDR3nt: TGCAGCGTCCAGGACTTCCAAAATGAAAAACTGTTTTTT
d_gene: -
abundance: -
v_gene: TRBV29-1
j_gene: TRBJ1-4

CDR3aa: CASSSDSYNEQFF
CDR3nt: TGTGCCAGCAGCTCGGACAGTTACAATGAGCAGTTCTTC
d_gene: -
abundance: -
v_gene: TRBV11-3
j_gene: TRBJ2-1

CDR3aa: CASSLKGAFNSPLHF
CDR3nt: TGTGCCAGCAGCTTAAAAGGGGCTTTTAATTCACCCCTCCACTTT
d_gene: -
abundance: -
v_gene: TRBV7-6
j_gene: TRBJ1-6

CDR3aa: CAWSLTPAGVGDTQYF
CDR3nt: TGTGCCTGGAGCCTGACCCCAGCGGGAGTTGGAGATACGCAGTATTTT
d_gene: TRBD2
abundance: -
v_gene: TRBV30
j_gene: TRBJ2-3

CDR3aa: CASSVGLAGVTDTQYF
CDR3nt: TGTGCCAGCAGCGTAGGACTAGCGGGGGTCACAGATACGCAGTATTTT
d_gene: TRBD2
abundance: -
v_gene: TRBV9
j_gene: TRBJ2-3

CDR3aa: CASSEVLGDTQYF
CDR3nt: TGTGCCAGCAGTGAGGTCCTCGGGGATACGCAGTATTTT
d_gene: -
abundance: once
v_gene: TRBV2
j_gene: TRBJ2-3

CDR3aa: CASSLAGVGAPYNEQFF
CDR3nt: TGTGCCAGCAGTTTAGCCGGCGTGGGGGCTCCCTACAATGAGCAGTTCTTC
d_gene: -
abundance: -
v_gene: TRBV27
j_gene: TRBJ2-1

CDR3aa: CASSLFGGGVTDTQYF
CDR3nt: TGTGCCAGCAGCTTATTTGGGGGCGGTGTCACAGATACGCAGTATTTT
d_gene: -
abundance: -
v_gene: TRBV7-2
j_gene: TRBJ2-3

CDR3aa: CASSSGTGVTFAGGYTF
CDR3nt: TGTGCCAGCAGTTCCGGGACAGGGGTTACGTTCGCGGGAGGCTACACCTTC
d_gene: TRBD1
abundance: -
v_gene: TRBV28
j_gene: TRBJ1-2

CDR3aa: CATSKGQGHPYEQYF
CDR3nt: TGTGCCACCAGCAAGGGACAGGGACACCCCTACGAGCAGTACTTC
d_gene: TRBD1
abundance: -
v_gene: TRBV15
j_gene: TRBJ2-7

CDR3aa: CASSFKQGCNQPQHF
CDR3nt: TGTGCCAGCAGCTTTAAGCAGGGGTGCAATCAGCCCCAGCATTTT
d_gene: -
abundance: -
v_gene: TRBV7-3
j_gene: TRBJ1-5

CDR3aa: CASSGGQGAYEQYF
CDR3nt: TGTGCCAGCAGCGGGGGACAGGGGGCCTACGAGCAGTACTTC
d_gene: TRBD1
abundance: -
v_gene: TRBV5-6
j_gene: TRBJ2-7

CDR3aa: CASSPGTRGTSEAFF
CDR3nt: TGTGCCAGTAGTCCCGGGACAAGGGGAACATCTGAAGCTTTCTTT
d_gene: -
abundance: -
v_gene: TRBV19
j_gene: TRBJ1-1

CDR3aa: CASSRYSYEQYF
CDR3nt: TGTGCCAGCAGTCGTTACTCCTACGAGCAGTACTTC
d_gene: -
abundance: -
v_gene: TRBV28
j_gene: TRBJ2-7

CDR3aa: CASSLKARSSYNEQFF
CDR3nt: TGTGCCAGCAGCTTAAAGGCTAGAAGCTCCTACAATGAGCAGTTCTTC
d_gene: -
abundance: -
v_gene: TRBV7-3
j_gene: TRBJ2-1

CDR3aa: CASARNGGGSEKLFF
CDR3nt: TGTGCCAGCGCACGTAACGGGGGCGGGAGTGAAAAACTGTTTTTT
d_gene: -
abundance: -
v_gene: TRBV2
j_gene: TRBJ1-4

CDR3aa: CATFNYGYTF
CDR3nt: TGTGCCACCTTTAACTATGGCTACACCTTC
d_gene: -
abundance: many
v_gene: TRBV10-3
j_gene: TRBJ1-2

CDR3aa: CASSPDRGQRTEAFF
CDR3nt: TGTGCCAGCAGCCCAGACAGGGGGCAGAGGACTGAAGCTTTCTTT
d_gene: TRBD1
abundance: -
v_gene: TRBV7-9
j_gene: TRBJ1-1

CDR3aa: CAISGGTGGAGTQYF
CDR3nt: TGTGCCATCAGTGGCGGGACAGGGGGCGCTGGGACCCAGTACTTC
d_gene: TRBD1
abundance: -
v_gene: TRBV10-3
j_gene: TRBJ2-5

CDR3aa: CSVLAGGRADTQYF
CDR3nt: TGCAGCGTCCTAGCGGGAGGCCGGGCAGATACGCAGTATTTT
d_gene: TRBD2
abundance: -
v_gene: TRBV29-1
j_gene: TRBJ2-3